The text below deals with one T cell receptor (beta chain). This clonotype appeared many times. Its antigen target is currently unknown. Within one base of it there is no much larger clone, and no base qualities were kept. The intended sense of this specimen's treatment or condition label: allogeneic hematopoietic cell transplantation with graft depleted of TCRalphabeta T cells and CD19 B cells. TCRalphabeta/CD19-depleted allogeneic hematopoietic cell grafts were given to the transplant recipients, all of whom were children. This entry comes from a study of T-cell reconstitution after alpha-beta-depleted transplantation in children (dated by TCRdb to between 2015 and 2016). With respect to the entire study: T-cell immune reconstitution after TCRalphabeta/CD19-depleted allogeneic hematopoietic cell transplantation in children was quantitatively tracked in the study by means of TCR repertoire profiling. Results the study describes overall, beyond this receptor: Over subsequent months, a decline in hyperexpanded clone frequencies was noted, and after one year, T-cell counts and TCRbeta diversity were mostly ascribed to newly produced T cells. In some patients, high TCRbeta diversity at day 60 was attributed to recipient T cells and intrathymic progenitors that had survived conditioning. The apparently early recovery of alphabetaT-cell counts about two months after transplant reportedly depended on only several hundred rapidly expanded clones that came from non-depleted graft cells.

Trimming costs V 0 bases and J 1 base, and their ends lie 16 bases apart. Its CDR3 holds 17 amino acids, cysteine through phenylalanine. Only CDR3 DNA remains: 51 bases, in frame from the first base. Sequences SGHRS (CDR1) and YFSETQ (CDR2) are obtained from the germline V gene. Library prep was done by PCR. Sequencing used an Illumina HiSeq 2500. Molecular barcoding was employed in the preparation of TCR libraries, with unique molecular identifiers being used to normalize TCRbeta repertoire quantification. The public reads were reprocessed in TCRdb via fastp at Q25 and MiXCR, keeping in-frame beta chains. Merged by CDR3 protein, the rows form single entries marked with the most common genes and DNA. The sample yields about 160,000 distinct CDR3 sequences; around 10% were counted once. About 12% of the sample rests with the top ten.

This TCR derives from a boy younger than 10 with acute myeloid leukemia, due to receive a stem cell transplant. The sample here was PBMCs, taken before TCRalphabeta/CD19-depleted stem cell transplant. The V and J segments used are TRBV5-1 and TRBJ1-1; the D gene is not confidently resolved. In nucleotides, the sequence is TGCGCCAGCAGCTTGGATCGCAGTACGGAAGCGAACACTGAAGCTTTCTTT. Its protein product is CASSLDRSTEANTEAFF.